The rows below give T cell receptor beta chains drawn from one sample of a study of blood T cell repertoires in COVID-19. The repertoire was sequenced with immunoSEQ multiplex PCR; TCRdb's copy has only in-frame clones and lacks some. The sample records around 150,000 clones, about 83% being singletons. The specimen sequenced was peripheral blood. The receptors shown here come from a woman between 65 and 79 years old with COVID-19, enrolled during active disease. The CDR3 runs from the conserved cysteine through the conserved F or W. Each record gives: D gene, J gene, V gene, clone size, CDR3 DNA, CDR3 protein. The D gene is left open where the match is weak. The size entry is marked missing in some rows and otherwise reads once, few, many or a size class.

. TRBJ2-1 TRBV5-8 once TGTGCCAGCAGCCTACGCGGGGCCCCGTTTTGGTTCTTC CASSLRGAPFWFF
. TRBJ1-2 TRBV2 . TGTGCCAAGACAGACGGATGGTTCTCTAACTATGGCTACACCTTC CAKTDGWFSNYGYTF
TRBD1 TRBJ1-1 TRBV24-1 . TGTGCCACCAGGGGGACAGTGAACACTGAAGCTTTCTTT CATRGTVNTEAFF
TRBD1 TRBJ1-5 TRBV5-5 . TGTGCCAGCAGCCCAGTGGGACAGGGCGTCAATCAGCCCCAGCATTTT CASSPVGQGVNQPQHF
TRBD1 TRBJ1-5 TRBV19 . TGTGCCAGTAGTGCTACAGGGGGTCCGGGGCAAGCCCAGCATTTT CASSATGGPGQAQHF
. TRBJ2-3 TRBV28 . TGTGCCAGCAGGAATAATGGGGGACTGGATACGCAGTATTTT CASRNNGGLDTQYF
. TRBJ1-5 TRBV9 . TGTGCCAGCAGCGCGTCCTCGGGGCAGCCCCAGCATTTT CASSASSGQPQHF
TRBD1 TRBJ2-2 TRBV27 . TGTGCCAGCAGCCCGGGACAGGGGACCGGGGAGCTGTTTTTT CASSPGQGTGELFF
TRBD1 TRBJ2-1 TRBV7-2 . TGTGCCAGCAGCCCCCGACAGGGCGATGAGCAGTTCTTC CASSPRQGDEQFF
TRBD2 TRBJ2-1 TRBV10-3 . TGTGCCATCAGTGGCAACCGACTAGCGGGGGGTGGTGAGCAGTTCTTC CAISGNRLAGGGEQFF
TRBD1 TRBJ1-6 TRBV7-9 . TGTGCCTCAACCAGGGGGCCCACTTCACCCCTCCACTTT CASTRGPTSPLHF
. TRBJ2-7 TRBV5-4 . TGTGCCAGCAGCCGCGAGGAGTCCTACGAGCAGTACTTC CASSREESYEQYF
TRBD1 TRBJ1-1 TRBV7-9 . TGTGCCAGCAGCTTCTCGACAGGGGGCTATTCTGAAGCTTTCTTT CASSFSTGGYSEAFF
. TRBJ1-5 TRBV4-2 once TGTGCCAGCAGCCAGAGGACTGACGCGAGCGGGCAGCCCCAGCATTTT CASSQRTDASGQPQHF
. TRBJ2-7 TRBV5-1 . TGCGCCAGCTCCTGGGAGTCGGTTAGCTCCTACGAGCAGTACTTC CASSWESVSSYEQYF
TRBD2 TRBJ2-1 TRBV5-4 . TGTGCCAGCAGCCCTATGGGGGGGTGGGATGAGCAGTTCTTC CASSPMGGWDEQFF
TRBD1 TRBJ2-1 TRBV4-2 . TGTGCCAGCAGCCAAGATTTGGGGACAGGGTTAATGGAGCAGTTCTTC CASSQDLGTGLMEQFF
. TRBJ1-1 TRBV2 . TGTGCCAGCAGTGTTCAGGTTAACACTGAAGCTTTCTTT CASSVQVNTEAFF
TRBD1 TRBJ1-5 TRBV3-1/TRBV3-2 . TGTGCCAGCAGCCAAGGGGACAGGGGATCTCAGCCCCAGCATTTT CASSQGDRGSQPQHF
TRBD2 TRBJ2-5 TRBV5-1 . TGCGCCAGCAGTGTCGAGCGGGGGGTGGCCCCTAAAGAGACCCAGTACTTC CASSVERGVAPKETQYF
TRBD1 TRBJ1-1 TRBV2 . TGTGCCAGCAGCAGACAGGGACCTATGAACACTGAAGCTTTCTTT CASSRQGPMNTEAFF
. TRBJ1-2 TRBV28 few TGTGCCAGCAGTTTACGCAGGGTGGACTATGGCTACACCTTC CASSLRRVDYGYTF
. TRBJ1-1 TRBV18 . TGTGCCAGCTCACCGTTGAGGGGAGGGGAAGCTTTCTTT CASSPLRGGEAFF
. TRBJ1-1 TRBV6-5 . TGTGCCAGCACAGAAAGGGGGTTCACTGAAGCTTTCTTT CASTERGFTEAFF
. TRBJ1-4 TRBV18 . TGTGCCAGCTCCCGGACGGGGGGCGGACTGTTTTTT CASSRTGGGLFF
TRBD1 TRBJ1-6 TRBV14 . TGTGCCAGCAGTAAGACAGGGGATTCACCCCTCCACTTT CASSKTGDSPLHF
. TRBJ2-1 TRBV11-2 . TGTGCCAGCAGGAACGAGGACAACGAACTCTACAATGAGCAGTTCTTC CASRNEDNELYNEQFF
TRBD2 TRBJ2-7 TRBV28 . TGTGCCAGCAGTTTATCGACGGGGGGGAGATACGAGCAGTACTTC CASSLSTGGRYEQYF
. TRBJ2-7 TRBV2 . TGTGCCAGCATCCACCCGGGGGAAACCTACGAGCAGTACTTC CASIHPGETYEQYF
TRBD2 TRBJ2-7 TRBV2 . TGTGCCAGCAGTCTGCTGGCGGGGGGTCGATACGAGCAGTACTTC CASSLLAGGRYEQYF
. TRBJ2-3 TRBV11-3 . TGTGCCAGCAGCTTAGGGACCGAGGGTAGCACAGATACGCAGTATTTT CASSLGTEGSTDTQYF
TRBD1 TRBJ1-4 TRBV5-1 . TGCGCCAGCAGCTTGGACGGGACAGGAAATGAAAAACTGTTTTTT CASSLDGTGNEKLFF
. TRBJ2-7 TRBV27 . TGTGCCAGCAGTTCCCGAGTTACCTCTAGCCAAGTCTACGAGCAGTACTTC CASSSRVTSSQVYEQYF
. TRBJ1-5 TRBV19 . TGTGCCAGTAGTATAGTAGGAGGTAGCAATCAGCCCCAGCATTTT CASSIVGGSNQPQHF
TRBD2 TRBJ2-1 TRBV11-3 few TGTGCCAGCAGCTCTAGCGGGGGGTATGGATCGTACAATGAGCAGTTCTTC CASSSSGGYGSYNEQFF
TRBD1 TRBJ1-2 TRBV3-1/TRBV3-2 . TGTGCCAGCAGCCAGGCCGACAGGGATCATGGCTACACCTTC CASSQADRDHGYTF
TRBD1 TRBJ2-5 TRBV6-5 . TGTGCCAGCAAGCCACAGGGGGCAGGGACCCAGTACTTC CASKPQGAGTQYF
. TRBJ1-2 TRBV19 few TGTGCCAGTAGTACCGGCTTTGGGCAGGTGAACTATGGCTACACCTTC CASSTGFGQVNYGYTF
. TRBJ1-2 TRBV18 few TGTGCCAGCTCAATGGACAGAACTAACTATGGCTACACCTTC CASSMDRTNYGYTF
. TRBJ2-6 TRBV28 . TGTGCCAGCAGTTCCCCACAGGGCTCTGGGGCCAACGTCCTGACTTTC CASSSPQGSGANVLTF
. TRBJ1-2 TRBV19 . TGTGCCAGTAGTATGAAGAGCTCGTATGGCTACACCTTC CASSMKSSYGYTF
TRBD1 TRBJ2-7 TRBV28 . TGTGCCAGCAGAAAACAGGGGGCAGGGGCCTACGAGCAGTACTTC CASRKQGAGAYEQYF
TRBD1 TRBJ1-2 TRBV4-2 . TGTGCCAGCAGCCCCGGGACAGAGTTTACCTATGGCTACACCTTC CASSPGTEFTYGYTF
TRBD2 TRBJ2-2 TRBV7-8 . TGTGCCAGCAGCTCCCCGGGACTAGCGGGGGGCACCACCGGGGAGCTGTTTTTT CASSSPGLAGGTTGELFF
. TRBJ1-1 TRBV7-3 . TGTGCCAGCAGCTTAAAGGGGGGGCAGGATGAAGCTTTCTTT CASSLKGGQDEAFF
. TRBJ1-1 TRBV6-5 . TGTGCCAGCAGTTACAGGGGAACACGCAACACTGAAGCTTTCTTT CASSYRGTRNTEAFF
TRBD1 TRBJ1-4 TRBV2 . TGTGCCAGCAGTGAGACAGGGTTTAATGAAAAACTGTTTTTT CASSETGFNEKLFF
. TRBJ2-1 TRBV5-1 . TGCGCCAGCACTAGGGGTAGGGGATACAATGAGCAGTTCTTC CASTRGRGYNEQFF
. TRBJ1-2 TRBV6-5 . TGTGCCAGCAGCACCCCGGGGGGACCTAACTATGGCTACACCTTC CASSTPGGPNYGYTF
. TRBJ2-5 TRBV18 once TGTGCCAGCTCACCACAGGGATACAGGGAGACCCAGTACTTC CASSPQGYRETQYF
TRBD1 TRBJ1-5 TRBV15 few TGTGCCACCAGCAGGCCAGGGGGGAATCAGCCCCAGCATTTT CATSRPGGNQPQHF
. TRBJ1-4 TRBV28 . TGTGCCAGCAGTCCTCATGGGGGCAGCGGGGCTAATGAAAAACTGTTTTTT CASSPHGGSGANEKLFF
. TRBJ2-3 TRBV3-1/TRBV3-2 . TGTGCCAGCAGCCAAGAGGTGGGGCTGCTGAGCACAGATACGCAGTATTTT CASSQEVGLLSTDTQYF
. TRBJ1-1 TRBV10-3 few TGTGCCATCAGTGAGCCCCCAAAAGCTTTCTTT CAISEPPKAFF
. TRBJ2-1 TRBV5-6 . TGTGCCAGCAGCTCCGACGAGGGAGCGAGGTTAGGTGAGCAGTTCTTC CASSSDEGARLGEQFF
TRBD2 TRBJ2-1 TRBV28 . TGTGCCAGCAGTCCCCAACGGGGGGGCCACTATGAGCAGTTCTTC CASSPQRGGHYEQFF
TRBD1 TRBJ2-7 TRBV28 once TGTGCCAGCAGTTTGAAGGACAGGCTCCCCCAGCAGTACTTC CASSLKDRLPQQYF
. TRBJ1-6 TRBV5-4 . TGTGCCAGCAGCTTGGAACAGGGAACCTCACCCCTCCACTTT CASSLEQGTSPLHF
TRBD2 TRBJ2-2 TRBV4-2 . TGTGCCAGCAGCCAAGGTAGCGGGGGAAGCACCGGGGAGCTGTTTTTT CASSQGSGGSTGELFF